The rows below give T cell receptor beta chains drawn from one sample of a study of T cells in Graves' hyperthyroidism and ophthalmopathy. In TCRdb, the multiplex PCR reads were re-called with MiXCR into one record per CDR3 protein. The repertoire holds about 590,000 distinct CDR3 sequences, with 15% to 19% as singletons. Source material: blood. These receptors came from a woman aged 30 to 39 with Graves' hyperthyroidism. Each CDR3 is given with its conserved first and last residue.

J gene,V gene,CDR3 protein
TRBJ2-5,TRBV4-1,CASSQAASGTETQYF
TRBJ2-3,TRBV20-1,CSVDSPSTDTQYF
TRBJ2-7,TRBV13,CASSTGLYEQYF
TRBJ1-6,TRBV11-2,CASSLDSSSYNSPLHF
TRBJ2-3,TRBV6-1,CASSVVGDLTDTQYF
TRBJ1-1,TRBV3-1,CASSHTGSVTEAFF
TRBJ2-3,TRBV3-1,CASSQLTDTQYF
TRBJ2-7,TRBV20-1,CSARLGLAGSYEQYF
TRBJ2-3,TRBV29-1,CSVVTGTHTDTQYF
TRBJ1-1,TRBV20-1,CSASKFGGMNTEAFF
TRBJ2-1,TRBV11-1,CASSFWRTGLGYNEQFF
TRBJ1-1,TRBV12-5,CASGLTPGTGMNTEAFF
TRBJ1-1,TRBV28,CASREHRVMVGTEAFF
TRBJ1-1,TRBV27,CASRGRSEAFF
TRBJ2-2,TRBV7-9,CASSRAPNTGELFF
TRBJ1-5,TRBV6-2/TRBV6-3,CASSRIDKSQPQHF
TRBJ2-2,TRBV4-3,CASSQWQGGRSTGELFF